These 12 T cell receptor beta chains share one sample of origin, sequenced in a study of beta chain features in type 1 diabetes (dated 2018 in TCRdb). Library creation used the immunoSEQ multiplex PCR assay. All of the isolated RNA was reverse transcribed with the High Capacity cDNA Reverse Transcription Kit, so expressed TCRB transcripts were sequenced. TCRdb obtained this table from immuneACCESS and retained in-frame rearrangements with V and J assigned. These tables miss some clones; where compared with another copy, unresolved V genes account for less than half of the shortfall, and the remainder is unexplained. The sample table lists around 350,000 clones, roughly 12% of them with a count of one. The ten biggest clones cover more than 0.015% of the sample. The specimen was naive CD4+ T cells from blood. The sample's cell subset or site label, in plain terms: true naive CD4+ T cells. These TCRs come from a young man in good health.

This sequence joins TRBV7-9 and TRBJ2-3; D may be TRBD2 (6 bases). This CDR3 is built from 14 residues. V lost 5 bases to trimming and J lost 2 bases, with 11 bases between them. CDR1 SEHNR and CDR2 FQNEAQ come from the germline V gene (reference sequence). The CDR3 is CASSPGGDTDTQYF. The CDR3 DNA reads TGTGCCAGCAGCCCAGGCGGGGACACAGATACGCAGTATTTT.

This clone occurred a few times. The chain is built from TRBV9 and TRBJ1-3; 7 bases align to TRBD1. The V segment lost 2 bases and the J segment 0 bases; nucleotides outside the gene matches: 11. CDR1 and CDR2 from the germline V gene are SGDLS and YYNGEE. The CDR3 runs to 18 residues. The CDR3 loop is CASSVSMAGGISGNTIYF. The CDR3 coding sequence is TGTGCCAGCAGCGTGTCCATGGCAGGGGGGATCTCTGGAAACACCATATATTTT.

This clone showed up just a few times. This chain connects TRBV29-1 to TRBJ2-7; 10 bases are a match to TRBD2. With V trimmed by 5 bases and J by 6 bases, 7 bases remained unmatched. CDR1 SQVTM and CDR2 ANQGSEA come from the germline V gene. The CDR3 sequence is 13 residues long. For the CDR3, the DNA is TGCAGCGTTTCGGGACTAGCGAGACCCGAGCAGTACTTC. The encoded protein is CSVSGLARPEQYF.

V gene TRBV6-5 combines with J gene TRBJ1-6; D is unresolved. The V and J ends lost 3 bases and 9 bases respectively, with 15 bases between them. Germline V gene lookup returns CDR1 MNHEY and CDR2 SVGAGI. The CDR3 length is 15 residues. The CDR3 sequence is CASSYRGGVGSPLHF. DNA for the CDR3: TGTGCCAGCAGTTATCGAGGCGGTGTTGGTTCACCCCTCCACTTT.

This clone was seen a handful of times. V usage is TRBV4-1 and J usage is TRBJ1-1; possible D gene TRBD1, 5 bases. This CDR3 contains 15 residues. CDR1 is MGHRA and CDR2 is YSYEKL in the germline V gene. V was shortened by 5 bases and J by 1 base, with 14 bases between the two germline ends. As DNA, the CDR3 is TGCGCCAGCAGCAGGGCTGGGGGGGGGAACACTGAAGCTTTCTTT. Translating gives CASSRAGGGNTEAFF.

The chain employs TRBV4-3 and TRBJ2-5, with 13 bases matching TRBD2. Germline values: CDR1 LGHNA, CDR2 YSLEER. J lost 13 bases, V lost 0 bases, and 14 bases had no gene match. The length of the CDR3 is 17 residues. The CDR3 DNA follows: TGCGCCAGCAGCCAAGAAAAAGGGGGGACTAGCGGGACCCCCGGGTACTTC. It encodes CASSQEKGGTSGTPGYF.

In its sample, this clone was seen once. The chain recombines TRBV30 with TRBJ1-2; 8 bases agree with TRBD1. From germline, CDR1 is GTSNPN and CDR2 SVGIG (reference sequence). Trimming cost V 0 bases and J 8 bases; bases outside gene matches: 5. This CDR3 is built from 13 residues. CDR3 in amino acids: CAWSVPGGGGYTF. DNA for the CDR3: TGTGCCTGGAGTGTACCAGGGGGCGGGGGCTACACCTTC.

This clone turned up a few times. This chain links TRBV30 with TRBJ1-6; D is unresolved. The CDR3 is made up of 13 amino acids. Deletions cut 0 bases from V and 7 bases from J, with 7 bases between. Germline CDR1 and CDR2: GTSNPN and SVGIG (reference sequence). CDR3: CAWSVLLNSPLHF. The CDR3 nucleotides are TGTGCCTGGAGTGTACTCTTAAATTCACCCCTCCACTTT.

This clone has a handful of counts. The rearrangement uses TRBV2 and TRBJ2-2; D possibly corresponds to TRBD2 (6 bases). Trimming cost V 5 bases and J 4 bases, with 11 bases left between them. Looked up from germline, CDR1 is SNHLY and CDR2 is FYNNEI. The CDR3 is 14 residues long. The CDR3 loop reads CASSRRRGTGELFF. The CDR3 DNA is TGTGCCAGCAGTAGGCGGCGGGGCACCGGGGAGCTGTTTTTT.

This clone was seen more than once but under ten times. V gene TRBV29-1 combines with J gene TRBJ2-5; the D gene is possibly TRBD1 (5 bases). V lost 5 bases and J lost 5, with 12 bases in between. The CDR3 length is 12 residues. Germline V CDR1 and CDR2: SQVTM, ANQGSEA. The CDR3 spells CSVKKGAETQYF. CDR3 in DNA: TGCAGCGTTAAGAAAGGGGCCGAGACCCAGTACTTC. Full variable domain (outside the CDR3, taken from reference TRBV29-1 and TRBJ2-5): SAVISQKPSRDICQRGTSLTIQCQVDSQVTMMFWYRQQPGQSLTLIATANQGSEATYESGFVIDKFPISRPNLTFSTLTVSNMSPEDSSIYLCSVKKGAETQYFGPGTRLLVL.

This clone showed up just a few times. This chain uses TRBV5-1 with TRBJ1-5; the match to TRBD1 covers 10 bases. This CDR3 has 15 residues. V lost 0 bases to trimming and J lost 7 bases; unmatched junction nucleotides: 4. Germline lookup yields CDR1 SGHRS and CDR2 YFSETQ. The CDR3 DNA reads TGCGCCAGCAGCTTGGGGACAGGGGGTAACCAGCCCCAGCATTTT. The encoded protein is CASSLGTGGNQPQHF.

The count of this clone is one. The chain joins TRBV5-4 to TRBJ2-7; possible D gene TRBD2, 7 bases. Per the germline V gene, CDR1 is SGHNT and CDR2 is YYREEE (reference sequence). V was trimmed by 0 bases and J by 4 bases, leaving 17 bases between them. The CDR3 has 16 amino acids. The CDR3 spells CASSLGGSGGAYEQYF. The CDR3 DNA follows: TGTGCCAGCAGCTTGGGTGGGAGTGGGGGGGCATACGAGCAGTACTTC.